Following are 27 T cell receptor beta chains from one sample sequenced in a study of T cell responses to AZD1222 COVID-19 vaccine. Measured with immunoSEQ multiplex PCR; TCRdb has only the in-frame clones, and not every one. The profile shows about 69,000 clones, 80% of them singletons. The sample was peripheral blood, taken 28 days after the second AZD1222 dose. These receptors all stem from an adult who received the AZD1222 COVID-19 vaccine.

The chain has TRBV1 and TRBJ1-5; the table's D call of TRBD1 was not tested on the DNA. TRBV1 is marked as a pseudogene. There are 15 residues in the CDR3. The CDR3 bases are TGCACCAGCAGCGTCGAGGGACAGAGCAATCAGCCCCAGCATTTT. It yields the protein CTSSVEGQSNQPQHF.

This clone was found once. The chain couples TRBV11-2 to TRBJ1-2; 7 bases align to TRBD1. V dropped 1 base and J dropped 5; count of bases not matched to a gene: 1. The CDR3 contains 13 residues. Germline V gene sequence: CDR1 SGHAT, CDR2 FQNNGV. CDR3 DNA: TGTGCCAGCAGCTTAGCAGGGGGGTATGGCTACACCTTC. Its protein product is CASSLAGGYGYTF.

This clone has a single count. The chain carries TRBV30 and TRBJ2-3, with 15 bases lining up with TRBD2. Losses at the gene ends were 2 bases for V and 6 bases for J; bases not matched to a gene: 9. This CDR3 is 17 amino acids long. The germline CDR1 and CDR2 sequences are GTSNPN and SVGIG (reference sequence). CDR3 coding DNA: TGTGCCTGGAGTATACAAGGACTAGCGGGGGGGCGGGATACGCAGTATTTT. Its protein is CAWSIQGLAGGRDTQYF. The full variable domain, rest sourced from reference TRBV30 and TRBJ2-3, is SQTIHQWPATLVQPVGSPLSLECTVEGTSNPNLYWYRQAAGRGLQLLFYSVGIGQISSEVPQNLSASRPQDRQFILSSKKLLLSDSGFYLCAWSIQGLAGGRDTQYFGPGTRLTVL.

V gene TRBV12-5 combines with J gene TRBJ1-5; D is unresolved. The CDR3 has 15 amino acids. Germline-derived CDR1 and CDR2 are LGHNT and FRNRAP. Trimming took off 5 bases at V and 3 bases at J, with 14 bases between the two ends. In DNA, the CDR3 is TGTGCTAGTGGTCCTGACCAAGACCACAATCAGCCCCAGCATTTT. The encoded protein is CASGPDQDHNQPQHF.

The rearrangement uses TRBV10-1 and TRBJ2-3, with 7 bases identical to TRBD2. The CDR3 runs to 12 residues. Germline lookup yields CDR1 WNHNN and CDR2 SYGVQD (reference sequence). Trimming took 10 bases from V and 12 from J; bases not matched to a gene: 13. The CDR3 coding sequence is TGCGCCACTTCGACCACTAGCGAAATCCAGTATTTT. Its protein is CATSTTSEIQYF.

The chain couples TRBV18 to TRBJ1-3; D not resolved. Trimming stripped 2 bases from V and 0 bases from J, with 11 bases between. The CDR3 is 16 amino acids. CDR1 and CDR2 (germline): KGHSH, LQKENI. CDR3 in amino acids: CASSPSGRVSGNTIYF. As DNA, the CDR3 is TGTGCCAGCTCACCATCCGGGCGGGTCTCTGGAAACACCATATATTTT.

This clone has a handful of counts. The V gene is TRBV5-1, the J gene TRBJ1-1, with unresolved D. The CDR3 consists of 13 residues. The germline V and J ends were trimmed by 0 bases and 2 bases, with 5 bases remaining between them. The V gene's germline CDR1 is SGHRS and CDR2 YFSETQ. The CDR3 DNA reads as TGCGCCAGCAGCTTGGGGGGAAACACTGAAGCTTTCTTT. It codes for CASSLGGNTEAFF.

V is TRBV7-9 and J is TRBJ2-2; D not resolved. Trimming took off 2 bases at V and 4 bases at J, with 5 bases between the two ends. The CDR3 consists of 13 residues. In germline, CDR1 is SEHNR, CDR2 FQNEAQ (reference sequence). CDR3 DNA sequence: TGTGCCAGCAGCTTAAACCCCACCGGGGAGCTGTTTTTT. The encoded protein is CASSLNPTGELFF.

The rearrangement links TRBV3-1 (or the pseudogene TRBV3-2) to TRBJ2-2; D gene unclear. V was clipped by 1 base and J by 7 bases, with 4 bases between them. CDR3 length: 12 amino acids. CDR1 and CDR2 (germline): LGHDT, YNNKEL (reference sequence). CDR3 residues: CASSQGDGELFF. The CDR3 nucleotides read TGTGCCAGCAGCCAAGGAGACGGGGAGCTGTTTTTT.

V and J are TRBV6-5 and TRBJ1-1; D unclear. The V and J ends lost 10 bases and 5 bases respectively, with 11 bases between them. CDR1 is MNHEY and CDR2 is SVGAGI in the germline V gene. This CDR3 has 11 residues. CDR3 in DNA: TGTGCCATCCGGAGGGCAACTGAAGCTTTCTTT. Amino acids: CAIRRATEAFF.

This chain connects TRBV19 to TRBJ1-1; D not certain. The CDR3 contains 15 residues. CDR1 is LNHDA and CDR2 is SQIVND in the germline V gene (reference sequence). The ends were cut back, 2 bases at V and 0 bases at J, with 10 bases in the middle. As DNA, the CDR3 is TGTGCCAGTAGTATATATGGCAATTTGAACACTGAAGCTTTCTTT. Residues: CASSIYGNLNTEAFF.

The chain combines TRBV5-1 with TRBJ2-1, with 7 bases identical to TRBD1. Germline V gene data show CDR1 as SGHRS and CDR2 as YFSETQ. This CDR3 has 15 amino acids. Trimming cost V 4 bases and J 4 bases; bases outside gene matches: 8. CDR3 sequence: CASSLGTANYNEQFF. CDR3 coding DNA: TGCGCCAGCAGCCTCGGGACAGCAAATTACAATGAGCAGTTCTTC. Filled out from reference TRBV5-1 and TRBJ2-1, the complete variable domain reads KAGVTQTPRYLIKTRGQQVTLSCSPISGHRSVSWYQQTPGQGLQFLFEYFSETQRNKGNFPGRFSGRQFSNSRSEMNVSTLELGDSALYLCASSLGTANYNEQFFGPGTRLTVL.

The chain employs TRBV4-1 and TRBJ1-1; tentative D call: TRBD1 (5 bases). V was shortened by 2 bases and J by 1 base, with 8 bases between the two germline ends. Germline lookup yields CDR1 MGHRA and CDR2 YSYEKL. This CDR3 contains 14 residues. As DNA, the CDR3 is TGCGCCAGCAGCCAATGGCAGGGGAACACTGAAGCTTTCTTT. Translating gives CASSQWQGNTEAFF.

The chain joins TRBV11-2 to TRBJ2-3; D remains ambiguous. This CDR3 spans 15 amino acids. Germline CDR1 and CDR2: SGHAT and FQNNGV. Trimming pared 0 bases from V and 0 bases from J, leaving 7 bases between. In nucleotides, the CDR3 is TGTGCCAGCAGCTTAGATCTGGGGAGCACAGATACGCAGTATTTT. Protein: CASSLDLGSTDTQYF.

V gene TRBV6-5 combines with J gene TRBJ1-1; D not certain. Germline lookup yields CDR1 MNHEY and CDR2 SVGAGI. The ends were cut back, 0 bases at V and 0 bases at J, with 11 bases in the middle. This CDR3 comprises 16 residues. Written as DNA, the CDR3 is TGTGCCAGCAGTTACTCGTATTCGGGCTTGAACACTGAAGCTTTCTTT. It yields the protein CASSYSYSGLNTEAFF.

The gene calls are TRBV12-3 or TRBV12-4 and TRBJ1-3; no reliable D call. V was pared by 5 bases and J by 4 bases, with 9 bases between. CDR3 size: 13 residues. DNA for the CDR3: TGTGCCAGCAGTGCCATACTGGGAAACACCATATATTTT. Residues: CASSAILGNTIYF.

The V call is TRBV19, the J call TRBJ2-3, with 12 bases identical to TRBD2. Trimming at V came to 1 base and at J to 5 bases, leaving 7 bases not matched to a gene. Per the germline V gene, CDR1 is LNHDA and CDR2 is SQIVND (reference sequence). The CDR3 is 17 amino acids. The CDR3 DNA follows: TGTGCCAGTAGTATAGTTTCCCCTAGCGGGGGGGTAGATACGCAGTATTTT. Amino acids: CASSIVSPSGGVDTQYF.

The chain combines TRBV27 with TRBJ1-4; possible D gene TRBD1, 5 bases. The CDR3 has 14 amino acids. Trimming left V 3 bases short and J 5 bases short, with 10 bases between. The germline gives CDR1 MNHEY, CDR2 SMNVEV (reference sequence). The CDR3 is CASSLDTYNEKLFF. The CDR3 DNA follows: TGTGCCAGCAGTTTGGACACGTACAATGAAAAACTGTTTTTT.

This rearrangement joins TRBV2 to TRBJ1-1, with 7 bases identical to TRBD1. The CDR3 runs to 17 residues. J was trimmed by 1 base and V by 5 bases; bases with no gene match: 13. CDR1 is SNHLY and CDR2 is FYNNEI in the germline V gene. The CDR3 loop reads CASSRQGRAPGNTEAFF. CDR3 in DNA: TGTGCCAGCAGTCGACAGGGACGGGCCCCTGGGAACACTGAAGCTTTCTTT.

The chain employs TRBV7-9 and TRBJ1-1; D perhaps matches TRBD1 (6 bases). This CDR3 comprises 15 residues. Germline V CDR1 and CDR2: SEHNR, FQNEAQ (reference sequence). V was shortened by 5 bases and J by 4 bases, with 17 bases between the two germline ends. CDR3 DNA sequence: TGTGCCAGCAGCGGAGGGGGTCCTGGGAGCACTGAAGCTTTCTTT. Its protein product is CASSGGGPGSTEAFF.

The gene calls are TRBV28 and TRBJ2-5, with 10 bases identical to TRBD1. CDR3 length: 14 amino acids. V dropped 4 bases and J dropped 5; count of bases not matched to a gene: 4. From germline, CDR1 is MDHEN and CDR2 SYDVKM. The CDR3 loop is CASSSGTGAETQYF. The CDR3, as DNA: TGTGCCAGCAGTTCCGGGACAGGGGCCGAGACCCAGTACTTC.

The chain recombines TRBV19 with TRBJ1-6, with 7 bases aligning to TRBD1. The J segment lost 0 bases and the V segment lost 3 bases, leaving 5 bases of the junction unmatched. There are 17 residues in the CDR3. Germline values: CDR1 LNHDA, CDR2 SQIVND (reference sequence). CDR3 sequence reads: CASSIRDSGSYNSPLHF. As DNA, the CDR3 is TGTGCCAGTAGTATTCGGGACAGTGGCTCCTATAATTCACCCCTCCACTTT.

The J gene is TRBJ1-5, the V gene TRBV6-5, with D possibly matching TRBD1 (6 bases). The length of the CDR3 is 15 residues. Germline-derived CDR1 and CDR2 are MNHEY and SVGAGI. Trimming pared 6 bases from V and 4 bases from J, leaving 16 bases between. The CDR3 spells CASSPQGRANQPQHF. The CDR3, as DNA: TGTGCCAGCAGCCCACAGGGTAGGGCAAATCAGCCCCAGCATTTT.

This clone was seen a single time. The gene calls are TRBV19 and TRBJ2-1, with 8 bases fitting TRBD2. The CDR3 runs to 12 residues. Germline values: CDR1 LNHDA, CDR2 SQIVND (reference sequence). After removal of 2 bases from V and 12 bases from J, the junction contained 3 bases not matched to a gene. The CDR3 DNA follows: TGTGCCAGTAGTATACAGGGGACTAGGCAGTTCTTC. It translates to CASSIQGTRQFF.

The chain links TRBV6-2 or TRBV6-3 to TRBJ2-1; D not resolved. With 5 bases removed from V and 5 bases from J, the gap between germline ends came to 7 bases. The CDR3 totals 12 residues. Germline V gives CDR1 MNHEY, CDR2 SVGEGT. CDR3 protein: CASSTPDNEQFF. CDR3 DNA: TGTGCCAGCAGTACCCCGGACAATGAGCAGTTCTTC.

In DNA, the CDR3 is TGTGCCATCACAACGGGGCGAGGGGAGACCCAGTACTTC. Translated: CAITTGRGETQYF. The genes are TRBV10-3 and TRBJ2-5, with D perhaps TRBD1 or TRBD2 (5 bases each). The V gene's germline CDR1 is ENHRY and CDR2 SYGVKD. V dropped 7 bases and J dropped 5 bases, with 14 bases sitting between them. This CDR3 is 13 amino acids long.

The chain joins TRBV30 to TRBJ1-5, with TRBD1 matching 8 bases. J lost 7 bases, V lost 7 bases, and 9 bases had no gene match. CDR3 length: 13 amino acids. The germline V gene encodes CDR1 GTSNPN and CDR2 SVGIG (reference sequence). In DNA form, the CDR3 reads TGTGCCTTGCAGACAGGGGACGAGCAGCCCCAGCATTTT. Its translation: CALQTGDEQPQHF.